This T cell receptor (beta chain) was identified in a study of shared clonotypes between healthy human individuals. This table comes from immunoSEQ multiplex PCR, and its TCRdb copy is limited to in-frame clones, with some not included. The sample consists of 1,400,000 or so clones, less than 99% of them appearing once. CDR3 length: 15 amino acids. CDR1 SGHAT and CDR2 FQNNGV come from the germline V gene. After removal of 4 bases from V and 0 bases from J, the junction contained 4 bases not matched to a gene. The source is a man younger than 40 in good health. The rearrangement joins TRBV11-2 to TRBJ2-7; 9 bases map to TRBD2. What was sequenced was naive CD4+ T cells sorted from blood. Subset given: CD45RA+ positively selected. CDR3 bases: TGTGCCAGCAGCTACAAACTAGCGGGCTCCTACGAGCAGTACTTC. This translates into CASSYKLAGSYEQYF.